These 26 T cell receptor beta chains were sequenced from one sample in a study of cytomegalovirus exposure and HLA in healthy donors. The study ran its PCR with 60 Vbeta and 13 Jbeta primers. Data came from immunoSEQ multiplex PCR; TCRdb stores just in-frame clones and leaves some out. The sample shows around 70,000 clones, over 60% of them seen only once. The material sequenced was PBMCs. Receptors originate from a male donor in good health and CMV-seropositive.

The chain combines TRBV7-6 with TRBJ2-5; no firm D call. This CDR3 has 16 amino acids. The V end lost 4 bases, the J end lost 2 bases, and 17 bases lay between the germline ends. Germline lookup yields CDR1 SGHVS and CDR2 FNYEAQ. The CDR3 nucleotides are TGTGCCAGCAGCTCGACACCTCCGCCTCTTCAAGAGACCCAGTACTTC. Its protein is CASSSTPPPLQETQYF.

The chain recombines TRBV7-8 with TRBJ2-1, with TRBD2 matching over 8 bases. CDR1 is SGHVS and CDR2 is FQNEAQ in the germline V gene. The CDR3 totals 17 residues. Trimming at V came to 10 bases and at J to 6 bases, leaving 20 bases not matched to a gene. The CDR3 DNA is TGTGCCACCCAGCTTATAAAAACGGGAGGGCCCGGCAATGAGCAGTTCTTC. This codes for CATQLIKTGGPGNEQFF.

The V call is TRBV10-2, the J call TRBJ2-7; D possibly corresponds to TRBD1 (6 bases). With 4 bases removed from V and 5 bases from J, the gap between germline ends came to 15 bases. The CDR3 sequence is 14 residues long. Germline loops: CDR1 WSHSY, CDR2 SAAADI. The CDR3 DNA follows: TGCGCCAGCAGTGTGGGTACTGGGGGCGACGAGCAGTACTTC. Protein: CASSVGTGGDEQYF.

The rearrangement joins TRBV28 to TRBJ2-7; D possibly corresponds to TRBD2 (5 bases). The V gene lost 2 bases and the J gene lost 6 bases, with 14 bases spanning the gap. CDR1 is MDHEN and CDR2 is SYDVKM in the germline V gene. The length of the CDR3 is 14 residues. The CDR3, as DNA: TGTGCCAGCAGTTTAGGCGGGTCGGCAGGCGAGCAGTACTTC. Translation gives CASSLGGSAGEQYF.

The V and J genes are TRBV30 and TRBJ1-2, with D unresolved. Germline V gene data show CDR1 as GTSNPN and CDR2 as SVGIG (reference sequence). Trimming took off 2 bases at V and 4 bases at J, with 11 bases between the two ends. The length of the CDR3 is 13 residues. CDR3 sequence reads: CAWSMGQTYGYTF. The CDR3 DNA is TGTGCCTGGAGTATGGGCCAGACCTATGGCTACACCTTC.

This clone was detected once. This chain's CDR3 is CAWSWDRGKRLFF. CDR3 DNA: TGTGCCTGGTCATGGGACAGGGGGAAAAGGCTGTTTTTT. The rearrangement links TRBV30 to TRBJ1-4; 11 bases fit TRBD1. From germline, CDR1 is GTSNPN and CDR2 SVGIG (reference sequence). The CDR3 is made up of 13 amino acids. V dropped 5 bases and J dropped 14; count of bases not matched to a gene: 10.

The chain has TRBV13 and TRBJ1-2; D may be TRBD1 (6 bases). Germline V lookup: CDR1 PRHDT, CDR2 FYEKMQ (reference sequence). The V end lost 2 bases, the J end lost 3 bases, and 16 bases lay between the germline ends. The CDR3 has 16 amino acids. CDR3 DNA: TGTGCCAGCAGCTTACAAACAGGGACGGCGGACTATGGCTACACCTTC. Translated: CASSLQTGTADYGYTF.

The chain couples TRBV29-1 to TRBJ2-5; 8 nucleotides match TRBD1. This CDR3 contains 13 residues. CDR1 is SQVTM, CDR2 ANQGSEA, per germline. V dropped 6 bases and J dropped 5; count of bases not matched to a gene: 8. The CDR3 bases are TGCAGCGTCAAGGACAGGGTCACCGAGACCCAGTACTTC. It translates to CSVKDRVTETQYF. Full variable domain (outside the CDR3, taken from reference TRBV29-1 and TRBJ2-5): SAVISQKPSRDICQRGTSLTIQCQVDSQVTMMFWYRQQPGQSLTLIATANQGSEATYESGFVIDKFPISRPNLTFSTLTVSNMSPEDSSIYLCSVKDRVTETQYFGPGTRLLVL.

This sequence joins TRBV20-1 and TRBJ1-1; 7 nucleotides match TRBD1. V gave up 2 bases and J gave up 8 bases; unmatched junction bases: 2. CDR3 size: 11 residues. CDR1 and CDR2 (germline): DFQATT, SNEGSKA (reference sequence). The CDR3 loop is CSARPTGEAFF. The CDR3, as DNA: TGCAGTGCTAGACCGACAGGGGAAGCTTTCTTT.

Details on this clone: At one end, the junction sequence differs from germline, possibly due to a read error. V and J are TRBV19 and TRBJ2-7; tentative D call: TRBD1 (6 bases). The CDR3 is made up of 14 amino acids. Germline lookup yields CDR1 LNHDA and CDR2 SQIVND (reference sequence). The CDR3 DNA reads as TGTGCCAATAGTTCTAGGACAGCCTCCTACGAGCAGTACTTC. Residues: CANSSRTASYEQYF.

This chain uses TRBV30 with TRBJ2-7; possible D gene TRBD1, 6 bases. The length of the CDR3 is 15 residues. Germline V gene data show CDR1 as GTSNPN and CDR2 as SVGIG (reference sequence). Trimming stripped 6 bases from V and 6 bases from J, with 24 bases between. This CDR3 is CACHSTVHTGREQYF. For the CDR3, the DNA is TGTGCCTGCCACTCAACGGTCCATACAGGGCGCGAGCAGTACTTC.

The chain has TRBV9 and TRBJ2-1; 11 bases align to TRBD1. Germline V gene lookup returns CDR1 SGDLS and CDR2 YYNGEE. The CDR3 is 16 amino acids. Trimming took 4 bases from V and 3 from J; bases not matched to a gene: 6. CDR3 DNA sequence: TGTGCCAGCAGCCCGAGCGGGACAGGGGGCTACAATGAGCAGTTCTTC. Translation gives CASSPSGTGGYNEQFF.

The rearrangement joins TRBV11-1 to TRBJ1-6; 10 bases agree with TRBD1. CDR1 SGHAT and CDR2 FQDESV come from the germline V gene (reference sequence). Trimming removed 0 bases from V and 8 bases from J; junction bases left unmatched: 13. The length of the CDR3 is 19 residues. The CDR3 loop is CASSLARRTGGTIDSPLHF. The CDR3 DNA sequence: TGTGCCAGCAGCTTAGCGCGAAGGACAGGGGGGACGATAGATTCACCCCTCCACTTT.

This clone has just one count. This sequence joins TRBV19 and TRBJ1-1; D might be TRBD1 (6 bases). The CDR3 contains 12 residues. CDR1 and CDR2 from the germline V gene are LNHDA and SQIVND (reference sequence). The V gene lost 4 bases and the J gene lost 11 bases, with 14 bases spanning the gap. The CDR3 nucleotides read TGTGCCAGTAGTACCGGGACAACTCGGGCTTTCTTT. Residues: CASSTGTTRAFF.

V gene TRBV18 combines with J gene TRBJ1-3; no reliable D call. The germline CDR1 and CDR2 sequences are KGHSH and LQKENI. The CDR3 consists of 15 residues. V lost 2 bases, J lost 0 bases, and 8 bases lay in between. Here the CDR3 reads CASSPTADSGNTIYF. The CDR3, as DNA: TGTGCCAGCTCACCAACAGCCGACTCTGGAAACACCATATATTTT.

The rearrangement uses TRBV27 and TRBJ1-2; D gene uncertain. From germline, CDR1 is MNHEY and CDR2 SMNVEV (reference sequence). V shed 3 bases and J shed 0 bases, with 8 bases lying between them. CDR3 size: 14 residues. The CDR3 reads CASSFGLPNYGYTF. In nucleotides, the CDR3 is TGTGCCAGCAGTTTTGGCCTTCCTAACTATGGCTACACCTTC.

The chain links TRBV7-2 to TRBJ1-2; 10 nucleotides agree with TRBD1. The CDR3 contains 13 residues. CDR1 is SGHTA and CDR2 is FQGNSA in the germline V gene. J lost 14 bases, V lost 5 bases, and 11 bases had no gene match. CDR3 region: CASSHSTGGARTF. CDR3 sequence (DNA): TGTGCCAGCAGCCACTCGACAGGGGGCGCTCGAACCTTC.

The chain combines TRBV2 with TRBJ2-4; 12 positions match TRBD1. The junction had 9 bases not matched to a gene; V was cut back by 6 bases and J by 6 bases. In germline, CDR1 is SNHLY, CDR2 FYNNEI. The CDR3 runs to 16 residues. CDR3 coding DNA: TGTGCCAGCAGGAGGGGACAGGGGGCTATTGGAAACATTCAGTACTTC. Translated: CASRRGQGAIGNIQYF.

This sequence joins TRBV5-1 and TRBJ2-7, with TRBD1 matching 8 bases. The CDR3 runs to 15 residues. V lost 1 base and J lost 2; bases outside the gene matches: 5. CDR1 and CDR2 from the germline V gene are SGHRS and YFSETQ. The CDR3 nucleotides are TGCGCCAGCAGCTTGAGACAGGGGAAAGCCTACGAGCAGTACTTC. Its protein is CASSLRQGKAYEQYF.

CDR3 DNA: TGTGCCAGCAGTCAAGAATCCGGGTCTAAAGCTTTCTTT. This gives the protein CASSQESGSKAFF. V usage is TRBV6-4 and J usage is TRBJ1-1; D gene ambiguous. V lost 5 bases, J lost 9 bases, and 16 bases lay in between. CDR1 is MRHNA, CDR2 SNTAGT, per germline. The CDR3 sequence is 13 residues long.

The chain is built from TRBV5-1 and TRBJ1-1, with 11 bases lining up with TRBD1. CDR1 and CDR2 (germline): SGHRS, YFSETQ. V gave up 4 bases and J gave up 0 bases; unmatched junction bases: 2. This CDR3 has 15 residues. CDR3: CASSRTGGMNTEAFF. Here the CDR3 DNA reads TGCGCCAGCAGCCGGACAGGGGGCATGAACACTGAAGCTTTCTTT.

The chain joins TRBV19 to TRBJ1-4, with 8 bases identical to TRBD1. V shed 7 bases, J shed 4 bases, and the junction held 5 bases outside the gene matches. Germline V gene sequence: CDR1 LNHDA, CDR2 SQIVND (reference sequence). The CDR3 covers 14 residues. In DNA, the CDR3 is TGTGCCAGTAATATGGACAGGGTTAATGAAAAACTGTTTTTT. Protein sequence: CASNMDRVNEKLFF.

This sequence joins TRBV6-4 and TRBJ2-1, with TRBD1 matching 8 bases. CDR3 length equals 15 residues. Germline CDR1 and CDR2: MRHNA and SNTAGT. V shed 6 bases, J shed 0 bases, and the junction held 4 bases outside the gene matches. The CDR3 DNA reads as TGTGCCAGCAGCGAAACAGGGGGCTCCTACAATGAGCAGTTCTTC. It encodes CASSETGGSYNEQFF.

This clone was seen a handful of times. V usage is TRBV19 and J usage is TRBJ2-1; 12 nucleotides match TRBD2. CDR3 length equals 16 residues. With V trimmed by 3 bases and J by 7 bases, 7 bases remained unmatched. Germline values: CDR1 LNHDA, CDR2 SQIVND (reference sequence). The CDR3 DNA sequence: TGTGCCAGTAGTATCGGACTAGCGGGACGGGGAAATGAGCAGTTCTTC. It specifies CASSIGLAGRGNEQFF.

The chain couples TRBV6-5 to TRBJ2-4, with 7 bases lining up with TRBD1. Looked up from germline, CDR1 is MNHEY and CDR2 is SVGAGI. The CDR3 contains 13 residues. Trimming cost V 6 bases and J 9 bases; bases outside gene matches: 8. The CDR3 coding sequence is TGTGCCAGCAGGCGGACAGGCGGATCCATTCAGTACTTC. Its translation is CASRRTGGSIQYF.

This chain uses TRBV6-5 with TRBJ1-6; D perhaps matches TRBD1 (5 bases). The germline V and J ends were trimmed by 6 bases and 5 bases, with 11 bases remaining between them. The CDR3 is 14 amino acids. The V gene's germline CDR1 is MNHEY and CDR2 SVGAGI. In nucleotides, the CDR3 is TGTGCCAGCAGAATACAGGCGAATAATTCACCCCTCCACTTT. Its protein product is CASRIQANNSPLHF.